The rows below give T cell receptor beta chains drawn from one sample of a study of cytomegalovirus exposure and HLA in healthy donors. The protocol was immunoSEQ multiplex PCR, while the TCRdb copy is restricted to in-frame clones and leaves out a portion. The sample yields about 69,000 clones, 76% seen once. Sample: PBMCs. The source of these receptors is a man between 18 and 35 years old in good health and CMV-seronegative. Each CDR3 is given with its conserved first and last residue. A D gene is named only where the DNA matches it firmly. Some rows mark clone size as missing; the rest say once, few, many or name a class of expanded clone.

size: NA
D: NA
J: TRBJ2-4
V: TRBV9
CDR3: CASPRRRTKNIQYF
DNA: TGTGCCAGCCCCCGGCGGAGGACCAAAAACATTCAGTACTTC

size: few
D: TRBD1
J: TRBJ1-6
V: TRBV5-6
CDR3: CASSLQGVYNSPLHF
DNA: TGTGCCAGCAGCCTGCAGGGGGTCTATAATTCACCCCTCCACTTT

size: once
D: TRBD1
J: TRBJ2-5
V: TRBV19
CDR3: CASSIGTGGLGETQYF
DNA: TGTGCCAGTAGTATTGGGACAGGAGGTCTCGGGGAGACCCAGTACTTC

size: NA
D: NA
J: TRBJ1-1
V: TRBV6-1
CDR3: CASSRAANTEAFF
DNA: TGTGCCAGCAGCAGGGCAGCGAACACTGAAGCTTTCTTT

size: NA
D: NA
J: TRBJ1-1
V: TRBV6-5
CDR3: CASSSGGHTEAFF
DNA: TGTGCCAGCAGTTCCGGGGGACACACTGAAGCTTTCTTT

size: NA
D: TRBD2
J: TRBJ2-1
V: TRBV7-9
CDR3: CASSFASGQTYNEQFF
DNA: TGTGCCAGCAGCTTTGCTAGCGGGCAAACCTACAATGAGCAGTTCTTC

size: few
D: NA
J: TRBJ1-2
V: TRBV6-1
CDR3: CASSDLLGETF
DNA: TGTGCCAGCAGTGATTTATTAGGAGAAACCTTC

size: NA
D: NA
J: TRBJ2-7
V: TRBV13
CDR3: CASSRDSRDSYEQYF
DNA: TGTGCCAGCAGCCGCGACAGTCGAGACTCCTACGAGCAGTACTTC

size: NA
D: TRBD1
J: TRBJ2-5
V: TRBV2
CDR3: CASSQIRQGVWETQYF
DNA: TGTGCCAGCAGTCAGATCCGACAGGGGGTGTGGGAGACCCAGTACTTC

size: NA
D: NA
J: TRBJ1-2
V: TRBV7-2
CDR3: CASSPRRPGAGDGYTF
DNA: TGTGCCAGCAGCCCTAGGAGACCAGGGGCTGGAGATGGCTACACCTTC

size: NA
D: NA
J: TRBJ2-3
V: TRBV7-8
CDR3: CASTLRDGQGTDTQYF
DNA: TGTGCCAGCACCCTCAGGGATGGGCAGGGCACAGATACGCAGTATTTT

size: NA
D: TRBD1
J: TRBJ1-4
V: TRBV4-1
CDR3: CASSQDQGAGATNEKLFF
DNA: TGCGCCAGCAGCCAAGACCAGGGGGCGGGAGCAACTAATGAAAAACTGTTTTTT

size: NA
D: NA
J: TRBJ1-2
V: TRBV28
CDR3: CASSADRVGGYTF
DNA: TGTGCCAGCAGTGCAGACAGAGTGGGTGGCTACACCTTC

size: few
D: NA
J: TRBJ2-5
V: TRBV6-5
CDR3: CASSYRGYQETQYF
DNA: TGTGCCAGCAGTTACCGCGGATACCAAGAGACCCAGTACTTC

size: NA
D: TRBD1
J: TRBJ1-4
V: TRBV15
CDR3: CATKKGKDRGTEKLFF
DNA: TGTGCCACCAAAAAAGGGAAAGACAGGGGGACTGAAAAACTGTTTTTT

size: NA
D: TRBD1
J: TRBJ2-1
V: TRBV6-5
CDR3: CASSYPTGTNEQFF
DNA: TGTGCCAGCAGTTACCCGACAGGGACCAATGAGCAGTTCTTC